There are many counts of the clone carrying this T cell receptor beta chain. This specimen belongs to a study of T-cell reconstitution after alpha-beta-depleted transplantation in children. Unique molecular identifiers were incorporated when the TCRbeta library was constructed. TCRdb redid the calling of the PCR reads with MiXCR, one entry per CDR3 protein. The sample records some 240,000 distinct CDR3 sequences, approximately 9.9% being singletons. The input for sequencing was PBMCs from the stem cell graft donor, taken from the stem cell graft. This TCR derives from a human donor who donated a stem cell graft to a child with SCID.

CDR3 DNA: TGCGCCAGCAGCTTGTACGGCCGGGGGAGTCACGCGAACACCGGGGAGCTGTTTTTT. This sequence encodes CASSLYGRGSHANTGELFF. This chain joins TRBV5-1 and TRBJ2-2, with D tentatively TRBD2 (6 bases). Germline assignment: CDR1 SGHRS and CDR2 YFSETQ. Trimming removed 1 base at V and 0 bases at J, with 19 bases between. The CDR3 loop spans 19 amino acids.